This T cell receptor beta chain derives from a study of identical twins (dated by TCRdb to 2015 to 2016). For the wider study: TCR alpha and beta repertoires from monozygotic twins, unrelated adults of various ages and cord blood were deep-sequenced to test whether fetal clonotypes persist. To rule out contamination, the twin experiments were replicated at different times with different library preparation protocols.

Libraries were built with 5' RACE. The reads were generated on an Illumina HiSeq 2000. A universal primer binding site was added through template switching, and the final cDNA carried a unique molecular identifier so that TCR cDNA molecules could be counted accurately. Specific primers in the conserved constant-segment region were used to synthesize first-strand cDNA for TCR alpha and beta chains. Each cDNA library was double barcoded, with a SMART-Mk sample barcode plus Illumina barcodes, to control for contamination. Two successive PCR steps introduced TruSeq adapter sequences along with Illumina sample barcodes. TCR alpha and beta cDNA libraries were sequenced on the Illumina HiSeq platform with custom primers. Regarding the original processing steps: Raw reads were processed with MiGEC to extract unique molecular identifiers, and MiXCR was used to determine CDR3 positions. Recombination models were inferred per individual with the repgenHMM and IGoR tools using an EM algorithm. The analysis of shared clonotypes was done with the tcR package in R, with sharing normalized by the product of cloneset sizes. To study raw recombination without the effects of thymic and clonal selection, out-of-frame nonproductive sequences were analyzed. TCRdb itself trimmed the public reads at Q25 with fastp, ran MiXCR and retained productive beta chains. Each entry merges the rows of one CDR3 protein and shows their most common DNA and genes. The V and J calls here are based on TCRdb, not the publication. The sample profile shows 1.5 million to 2 million distinct CDR3 sequences; more than 30% of them were found once. The ten largest clones capture 0.25% to 0.3% of the sample.

Concerning this clonotype itself: This clone's antigen is unknown. Base qualities are not recorded, but no much larger clone differs from it by a single base.

Every donor in the study was a healthy Caucasian. Results and caveats for the whole study, not just this receptor: Excess twin sharing in beta out-of-frame sequences was weaker because fewer shared sequences lowered the signal-to-noise ratio. Recombination models systematically underestimated out-of-frame TCR alpha sharing in monozygotic twins but agreed with sharing between unrelated individuals. Compared with coincidental sharing between unrelated individuals, an excess of low generation-probability sequences was observed among out-of-frame TCR alpha sequences shared between twins. Conclusions relied on cross-sectional statistical analysis, since the same donors could not be followed over many years. Fewer insertions were carried by abundant cord blood beta clonotypes; a weaker similar trend was observed in young adult naive repertoires, while no such trend was observed in memory repertoires. Zero-insertion analyses could be partly confounded by invariant T cells such as MAIT and iNKT, although diverse VJ usage argued against such confounding for most clonotypes.

From a lookup of the germline V gene (reference sequence), CDR1 and CDR2 are LGHDT and YNNKEL. V drops 5 bases and J drops 3 bases, leaving 8 bases in between. Counted from cysteine to phenylalanine, this CDR3 has 13 amino acids. Only the CDR3 portion is preserved as DNA: 39 bases, with reading frame beginning at the first base. The V and J segments used are TRBV3-1 and TRBJ1-3, with a tentative D gene TRBD1 over 6 matching bases. This clonotype was sampled from a newborn girl in good health. The specimen was cord blood. Read as DNA, the sequence is TGTGCCAGCAGCACACAGGGTGGAAACACCATATATTTT. Its translation is CASSTQGGNTIYF.